The 25 T cell receptor beta chains in this list originate from one sample, sequenced in a study of beta chain features in type 1 diabetes. Overall study results and limits: For Type 1 diabetes patients, all four CD4+ subsets carried TCRB CDR3s that were moderately but significantly shorter.

No antigen has been assigned to these receptors. Expressed TCRB transcripts were sequenced because the entire RNA isolate underwent reverse transcription. Produced via immunoSEQ multiplex PCR; TCRdb's table is partial and in-frame only. This sample carries some 640,000 clones, more than 12% of them seen once, and the ten largest clones take 0.03% to 0.04%. Sequenced input: naive CD4+ T cells from blood. The receptors stem from a man aged 18 to 29 with type 1 diabetes.

The chain employs TRBV7-2 and TRBJ2-5, with 9 bases fitting TRBD1. This CDR3 is 15 amino acids long. With 3 bases clipped from V and 5 bases from J, the junction kept 7 bases outside the gene matches. Germline CDR1 is SGHTA and CDR2 is FQGNSA. The CDR3 is CASSLGQGLEETQYF. Here the CDR3 DNA reads TGTGCCAGCAGCTTGGGACAGGGATTAGAGGAGACCCAGTACTTC. The whole variable domain, remainder taken from reference TRBV7-2 and TRBJ2-5, is GAGVSQSPSNKVTEKGKDVELRCDPISGHTALYWYRQSLGQGLEFLIYFQGNSAPDKSGLPSDRFSAERTGGSVSTLTIQRTQQEDSAVYLCASSLGQGLEETQYFGPGTRLLVL.

The V and J genes are TRBV18 and TRBJ2-3; D perhaps matches TRBD1 (7 bases). CDR1 is KGHSH, CDR2 LQKENI, per germline. The CDR3 contains 15 residues. Trimming left V 2 bases short and J 5 bases short, with 14 bases between. As DNA, the CDR3 is TGTGCCAGCTCACCAGAGACAGGGCGGGAAGATACGCAGTATTTT. As protein: CASSPETGREDTQYF.

The J gene is TRBJ1-6, the V gene TRBV6-5; D is undetermined. V shed 2 bases and J shed 7 bases, with 9 bases lying between them. Germline CDR1 is MNHEY and CDR2 is SVGAGI. This CDR3 contains 14 residues. CDR3 in DNA: TGTGCCAGCAGTTACATGGGGAGGAATTCACCCCTCCACTTT. This gives the protein CASSYMGRNSPLHF.

This clone was recorded a few times. The chain combines TRBV4-2 with TRBJ2-7; D is uncertain. CDR3 size: 14 residues. V dropped 1 base and J dropped 3 bases, with 10 bases sitting between them. Germline V CDR1 and CDR2: LGHNA, YNFKEQ. The CDR3 loop reads CASSQGISVYEQYF. CDR3 DNA sequence: TGTGCCAGCAGCCAAGGTATTAGTGTCTACGAGCAGTACTTC.

The V and J genes are TRBV7-3 and TRBJ2-5, with 8 bases fitting TRBD2. V shed 3 bases, J shed 4 bases, and the junction held 4 bases outside the gene matches. Germline assignment: CDR1 SGHTA and CDR2 FQGTGA. This CDR3 region has 14 residues. CDR3 nucleotide sequence: TGTGCCAGCAGCTTCGGGACTAGTGGAGAGACCCAGTACTTC. It is translated as CASSFGTSGETQYF.

The chain is built from TRBV27 and TRBJ2-5, with TRBD1 matching over 7 bases. Trimming at V came to 5 bases and at J to 0 bases, leaving 3 bases not matched to a gene. Germline V gene lookup returns CDR1 MNHEY and CDR2 SMNVEV (reference sequence). CDR3 size: 14 residues. The CDR3 DNA is TGTGCCAGCAGTGGGACAGCCAACCAAGAGACCCAGTACTTC. Amino acid sequence: CASSGTANQETQYF.

As concerns this clone: Other DNA sequences in the same sample also yield this CDR3. This sequence joins TRBV29-1 and TRBJ2-5; D ambiguous. The V gene's germline CDR1 is SQVTM and CDR2 ANQGSEA. The CDR3 is made up of 10 amino acids. The V gene lost 4 bases and the J gene lost 2 bases, with 2 bases spanning the gap. CDR3 coding DNA: TGCAGCGTTGCACAAGAGACCCAGTACTTC. It translates to CSVAQETQYF.

This clone has just a few counts. The chain couples TRBV28 to TRBJ2-1; D is undetermined. This CDR3 comprises 12 residues. Trimming removed 7 bases at V and 5 bases at J, with 9 bases between. The V gene's germline CDR1 is MDHEN and CDR2 SYDVKM. CDR3 sequence: CASTPMNNEQFF. Written as DNA, the CDR3 is TGTGCCAGCACCCCGATGAACAATGAGCAGTTCTTC. The entire variable domain, with the rest obtained from reference TRBV28 and TRBJ2-1, is as follows: DVKVTQSSRYLVKRTGEKVFLECVQDMDHENMFWYRQDPGLGLRLIYFSYDVKMKEKGDIPEGYSVSREKKERFSLILESASTNQTSMYLCASTPMNNEQFFGPGTRLTVL.

The chain has TRBV7-9 and TRBJ1-1; possibly TRBD1 for D (5 bases). Germline assignment: CDR1 SEHNR and CDR2 FQNEAQ (reference sequence). This CDR3 has 14 amino acids. V gave up 5 bases and J gave up 5 bases, with 15 bases separating them. The CDR3 DNA reads as TGTGCCAGCAGCCGCCAGGGAATCGGGACTGAAGCTTTCTTT. It translates to CASSRQGIGTEAFF. Together with reference TRBV7-9 and TRBJ1-1, the CDR3 gives the full variable domain: DTGVSQNPRHKITKRGQNVTFRCDPISEHNRLYWYRQTLGQGPEFLTYFQNEAQLEKSRLLSDRFSAERPKGSFSTLEIQRTEQGDSAMYLCASSRQGIGTEAFFGQGTRLTVV.

V usage is TRBV30 and J usage is TRBJ2-3, with 7 bases identical to TRBD1. The ends lost 2 bases at V and 4 bases at J; junction bases unmatched: 3. Looked up from germline, CDR1 is GTSNPN and CDR2 is SVGIG (reference sequence). The CDR3 loop spans 13 amino acids. The CDR3 nucleotides are TGTGCCTGGAGTACCGGGACAGCAGATACGCAGTATTTT. This codes for CAWSTGTADTQYF.

This clone was observed a few times. CDR3 loop: CASSRRTSGISYNEQFF. CDR3 nucleotides: TGTGCCAGCAGCCGCCGGACTAGCGGGATCTCCTACAATGAGCAGTTCTTC. This rearrangement joins TRBV11-3 to TRBJ2-1, with 12 bases lining up with TRBD2. CDR1 and CDR2 from the germline V gene are SGHNT and YENEEA. The CDR3 is 17 residues long. Germline trimming cut 5 bases from V and 0 bases from J; bases unmatched to any gene: 5.

The chain recombines TRBV7-2 with TRBJ2-1; 15 bases are shared with TRBD2. CDR3 length: 19 amino acids. Per germline, CDR1 SGHTA and CDR2 FQGNSA. V gave up 4 bases and J gave up 1 base; unmatched junction bases: 8. The CDR3 nucleotides are TGTGCCAGCAGCTCCCGGACTAGCGGGAGGGCCTATTCCTACAATGAGCAGTTCTTC. Amino acid sequence: CASSSRTSGRAYSYNEQFF.

This clone was found a few times. This chain connects TRBV9 to TRBJ2-7; D call uncertain. CDR1 SGDLS and CDR2 YYNGEE come from the germline V gene. Trimming left V 0 bases short and J 3 bases short, with 10 bases between. The CDR3 spans 14 residues. In nucleotides, the CDR3 is TGTGCCAGCAGCGTAGCTGGGCAGAACTACGAGCAGTACTTC. It translates to CASSVAGQNYEQYF. The complete variable domain, with remaining parts taken from reference TRBV9 and TRBJ2-7, reads DSGVTQTPKHLITATGQRVTLRCSPRSGDLSVYWYQQSLDQGLQFLIQYYNGEERAKGNILERFSAQQFPDLHSELNLSSLELGDSALYFCASSVAGQNYEQYFGPGTRLTVT.

The chain has TRBV30 and TRBJ1-4; 7 bases match TRBD1. Germline CDR1 is GTSNPN and CDR2 is SVGIG (reference sequence). J lost 8 bases, V lost 1 base, and 1 base had no gene match. The CDR3 runs 12 residues. CDR3 bases: TGTGCCTGGAGTGAACAGGGGGAAAAACTGTTTTTT. Translated, it gives CAWSEQGEKLFF.

The chain is built from TRBV6-4 and TRBJ1-6; D not resolved. The V and J ends lost 5 bases and 6 bases respectively, with 14 bases between them. This CDR3 region has 15 residues. Germline lookup yields CDR1 MRHNA and CDR2 SNTAGT. The CDR3 DNA reads TGTGCCAGCAGTCCGACGGGAGAGATTAATTCACCCCTCCACTTT. The encoded protein is CASSPTGEINSPLHF.

This clone turned up a few times. The chain carries TRBV29-1 and TRBJ2-3; 11 nucleotides match TRBD2. There are 15 residues in the CDR3. The ends lost 2 bases at V and 3 bases at J; junction bases unmatched: 4. Germline V lookup: CDR1 SQVTM, CDR2 ANQGSEA. CDR3 nucleotides: TGCAGCGTTGAATTCCTAGCGGGGGGAACAGATACGCAGTATTTT. Translated: CSVEFLAGGTDTQYF.

A note on this clone: The same CDR3 can be traced to other DNA sequences in this sample. The chain employs TRBV6-5 and TRBJ2-7, with D hard to call. CDR1 is MNHEY, CDR2 SVGAGI, per germline. The V end was cut by 2 bases, the J end by 2 bases, with 4 bases between. CDR3 size: 12 residues. In DNA form, the CDR3 reads TGTGCCAGCAGTTACCCTCCCTACGAGCAGTACTTC. This sequence encodes CASSYPPYEQYF.

The rearrangement links TRBV7-2 to TRBJ2-2; 7 bases line up with TRBD1. Germline V gene lookup returns CDR1 SGHTA and CDR2 FQGNSA. V dropped 5 bases and J dropped 0; count of bases not matched to a gene: 3. The CDR3 length is 15 residues. In DNA form, the CDR3 reads TGTGCCAGCAGCCCCGACAGGGCGAACACCGGGGAGCTGTTTTTT. The encoded protein is CASSPDRANTGELFF. Together with reference TRBV7-2 and TRBJ2-2, the CDR3 gives the full variable domain: GAGVSQSPSNKVTEKGKDVELRCDPISGHTALYWYRQSLGQGLEFLIYFQGNSAPDKSGLPSDRFSAERTGGSVSTLTIQRTQQEDSAVYLCASSPDRANTGELFFGEGSRLTVL.

This clone was recorded a few times. The rearrangement uses TRBV15 and TRBJ1-1, with D uncertain. V was trimmed by 1 base and J by 1 base, leaving 4 bases between them. Germline CDR1 LNHNV, CDR2 YYDKDF (reference sequence). This CDR3 is 13 amino acids long. This CDR3 reads CATSRVGNTEAFF. The DNA of the CDR3 is TGTGCCACCAGCAGAGTTGGGAACACTGAAGCTTTCTTT.

The chain uses TRBV28 and TRBJ1-5, with D perhaps matching TRBD1 (6 bases). The length of the CDR3 is 12 residues. The V end was cut by 8 bases, the J end by 11 bases, with 16 bases between. Germline V gene data show CDR1 as MDHEN and CDR2 as SYDVKM. CDR3 in DNA: TGTGCCAGCTCACTCACAGGGTCAGCCCAGCATTTT. As protein: CASSLTGSAQHF.

This chain uses TRBV28 with TRBJ2-1; 11 nucleotides line up with TRBD1. The germline CDR1 and CDR2 sequences are MDHEN and SYDVKM. This CDR3 contains 14 residues. The ends lost 11 bases at V and 7 bases at J; junction bases unmatched: 10. CDR3 sequence reads: CAGVSGTGGNEQFF. CDR3 sequence (DNA): TGTGCCGGAGTATCCGGGACAGGGGGAAATGAGCAGTTCTTC.

V and J are TRBV6-6 and TRBJ1-3; unclear D gene. Germline V gives CDR1 MNHNY, CDR2 SVGAGI (reference sequence). The CDR3 contains 13 residues. The ends were cut back, 8 bases at V and 3 bases at J, with 11 bases in the middle. CDR3 bases: TGTGCCAGCGGTAGGCGAGATGGAAACACCATATATTTT. Protein sequence: CASGRRDGNTIYF.

V and J are TRBV2 and TRBJ2-6; weak D call: TRBD1 (5 bases). The V end was cut by 2 bases, the J end by 1 base, with 12 bases between. The length of the CDR3 is 17 residues. Germline V CDR1 and CDR2: SNHLY, FYNNEI. CDR3 in DNA: TGTGCCAGCAGTGAACAGGGTTACAGGTCTGGGGCCAACGTCCTGACTTTC. Protein sequence: CASSEQGYRSGANVLTF.

This chain links TRBV5-1 with TRBJ2-3; D possibly corresponds to TRBD2 (6 bases). The V gene lost 2 bases and the J gene lost 3 bases, with 16 bases spanning the gap. The length of the CDR3 is 16 residues. CDR1 is SGHRS, CDR2 YFSETQ, per germline. In DNA form, the CDR3 reads TGCGCCAGCAGCTTAAGGGACTTAATGGGGACAGATACGCAGTATTTT. This translates into CASSLRDLMGTDTQYF.

This chain joins TRBV29-1 and TRBJ2-1; D call uncertain. Germline V gene sequence: CDR1 SQVTM, CDR2 ANQGSEA. The CDR3 has 11 amino acids. V was trimmed by 6 bases and J by 8 bases, leaving 11 bases between them. Here the CDR3 reads CSVIGVHEQFF. For the CDR3, the DNA is TGCAGCGTCATAGGCGTCCATGAGCAGTTCTTC.